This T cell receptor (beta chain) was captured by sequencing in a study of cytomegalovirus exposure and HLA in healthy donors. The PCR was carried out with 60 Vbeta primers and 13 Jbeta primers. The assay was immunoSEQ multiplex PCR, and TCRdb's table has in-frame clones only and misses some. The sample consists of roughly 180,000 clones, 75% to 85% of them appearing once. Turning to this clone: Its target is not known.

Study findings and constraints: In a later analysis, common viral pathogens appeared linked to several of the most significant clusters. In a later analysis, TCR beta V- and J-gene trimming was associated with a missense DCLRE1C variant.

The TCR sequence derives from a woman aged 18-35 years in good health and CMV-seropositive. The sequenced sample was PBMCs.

The CDR3 nucleotides read TGTGCCAGCAGAACAGGGACCACTTACTACGAGCAGTACTTC. Encoded protein: CASRTGTTYYEQYF. The chain couples TRBV28 to TRBJ2-7; a weak D match, TRBD1 (6 bases). The ends were cut back, 6 bases at V and 3 bases at J, with 15 bases in the middle. The germline gives CDR1 MDHEN, CDR2 SYDVKM. CDR3 size: 14 residues.